The present T cell receptor (beta chain) was sequenced within a study of blood T cell repertoires in COVID-19. Turning to the study itself: The United States, Italy and Spain provided the acute and convalescent COVID-19 samples.

The participants were between roughly 18 and 89 years old and came from roughly 24 US areas. Allocation to cohorts depended on clinical history reported by the participants. V dropped 2 bases and J dropped 4; count of bases not matched to a gene: 7. The CDR3 loop spans 17 amino acids. Germline V gene data show CDR1 as SGHRS and CDR2 as YFSETQ. Original processing notes: It was from reference gene primer amplification that nucleated cell counts were estimated. Method: immunoSEQ multiplex PCR; TCRdb's copy keeps in-frame clones and lacks some. The V and J calls and clone size are taken from that table; D and trimming were inferred from the DNA. The top ten hold approximately 2.5% of the sample, which has some 290,000 clones, under 95% seen once.

The genes are TRBV5-1 and TRBJ2-7; TRBD2 matches at 15 bases. Sequencing input: PBMCs or T cells enriched from blood (not recorded which). This clonotype was obtained from a woman in her forties with acute COVID-19. The CDR3 DNA sequence: TGCGCCAGCAGCTTCGGGACTAGCGGGGGGCTTGGTTACGAGCAGTACTTC. This gives the protein CASSFGTSGGLGYEQYF.